Listed here are 32 T cell receptor beta chains from one sample, sequenced in a study of response to subunit inactivated influenza vaccine. Each CDR3 protein is one row after TCRdb ran MiXCR on the RT-PCR reads. The data show about 500,000 distinct CDR3 sequences, about 15% seen once. Specimen: CD4+ T cells sorted from PBMCs, collected approximately 25 months after vaccination. Source of these receptors: a man between 50 and 69 years old who received an inactivated influenza vaccine.

The chain couples TRBV27 to TRBJ2-7, with a tentative D call TRBD2 (5 bases). The germline V gene has CDR1 MNHEY and CDR2 SMNVEV (reference sequence). CDR3 length: 11 amino acids. V dropped 6 bases and J dropped 12 bases, with 15 bases sitting between them. DNA for the CDR3: TGTGCCAGCAGCCAGGCCGGGATTCGGTACTTC. It specifies CASSQAGIRYF.

The chain links TRBV6-1 to TRBJ1-6, with D possibly TRBD1 on 5 matching bases. The CDR3 runs 17 residues. V was clipped by 5 bases and J by 5 bases, with 19 bases between them. Germline lookup yields CDR1 MNHNS and CDR2 SASEGT. The CDR3 bases are TGTGCCAGCAGTCGCCGGGGCCCGGCGTTCGATAATTCACCCCTCCACTTT. Encoded protein: CASSRRGPAFDNSPLHF.

The CDR3 DNA follows: TGTGCCACCAGCGGAGGGGGCGGCTATGGCTACACCTTC. This sequence encodes CATSGGGGYGYTF. V gene TRBV15 combines with J gene TRBJ1-2; the match to TRBD1 covers 7 bases. J was trimmed by 4 bases and V by 5 bases; bases with no gene match: 4. The CDR3 is 13 amino acids. Germline V gene lookup returns CDR1 LNHNV and CDR2 YYDKDF (reference sequence).

This clonotype was picked up a small number of times. The chain is built from TRBV20-1 and TRBJ2-7; D gene unclear. Germline V gene lookup returns CDR1 DFQATT and CDR2 SNEGSKA (reference sequence). The germline V and J ends were trimmed by 4 bases and 2 bases, with 9 bases remaining between them. The CDR3 is 12 amino acids. CDR3 residues: CSAKSNPYEQYF. The CDR3 DNA is TGCAGTGCTAAAAGCAACCCCTACGAGCAGTACTTC.

V usage is TRBV28 and J usage is TRBJ1-5; D possibly corresponds to TRBD1 (5 bases). The CDR3 length is 15 residues. From germline, CDR1 is MDHEN and CDR2 SYDVKM. The germline V and J ends were trimmed by 3 bases and 3 bases, with 12 bases remaining between them. CDR3: CASSFSQVYNQPQHF. CDR3 DNA sequence: TGTGCCAGCAGTTTTTCACAGGTATACAATCAGCCCCAGCATTTT. The entire variable domain, with the rest obtained from reference TRBV28 and TRBJ1-5, is as follows: DVKVTQSSRYLVKRTGEKVFLECVQDMDHENMFWYRQDPGLGLRLIYFSYDVKMKEKGDIPEGYSVSREKKERFSLILESASTNQTSMYLCASSFSQVYNQPQHFGDGTRLSIL.

This clonotype was recorded at least ten times. This chain joins TRBV12-3 or TRBV12-4 and TRBJ2-1, with D unclear. Trimming removed 8 bases from V and 5 bases from J, with 7 bases in between. The CDR3 length is 11 residues. CDR3 in DNA: TGTGCCAGCTCACAGAACAATGAGCAGTTCTTC. Protein product: CASSQNNEQFF.

This clonotype came up a few times. The V and J genes are TRBV7-2 and TRBJ2-5; D ambiguous. V dropped 0 bases and J dropped 5 bases, with 13 bases sitting between them. Germline V gives CDR1 SGHTA, CDR2 FQGNSA. This CDR3 has 15 amino acids. The CDR3 is CASSLALNSWETQYF. CDR3 nucleotide sequence: TGTGCCAGCAGCTTAGCGTTGAACAGCTGGGAGACCCAGTACTTC.

This clonotype was detected a few times. CDR3 loop: CASSQDVRTANEKLFF. Written as DNA, the CDR3 is TGTGCCAGCAGCCAAGATGTCCGGACAGCTAATGAAAAACTGTTTTTT. The chain combines TRBV4-2 with TRBJ1-4, with D possibly TRBD1 on 6 matching bases. V was cut by 0 bases and J by 3 bases, with 11 bases left in between. The CDR3 is 16 amino acids. Germline V gene data show CDR1 as LGHNA and CDR2 as YNFKEQ.

The sample holds a few counts of this clonotype. This sequence joins TRBV28 and TRBJ2-7; D is perhaps TRBD2 (6 bases). The V gene's germline CDR1 is MDHEN and CDR2 SYDVKM. The V end lost 5 bases, the J end lost 4 bases, and 15 bases lay between the germline ends. This CDR3 region has 14 residues. CDR3 loop: CASSDTRGRYEQYF. The CDR3 DNA reads TGTGCCAGCAGTGACACCCGGGGGAGGTACGAGCAGTACTTC.

J is TRBJ2-7 and V is TRBV25-1; D gene uncertain. The CDR3 sequence is 12 residues long. Germline V gives CDR1 MGHDK, CDR2 SYGVNS. V lost 3 bases and J 3 bases, leaving 6 bases between the germline ends. CDR3 bases: TGTGCCAGCAGTGAGGTAGACTACGAGCAGTACTTC. It codes for CASSEVDYEQYF.

The table lists this clonotype with a few counts. The V call is TRBV28, the J call TRBJ1-2, with D possibly TRBD1 on 5 matching bases. Deletions cut 6 bases from V and 8 bases from J, with 10 bases between. This CDR3 has 11 amino acids. The germline V gene has CDR1 MDHEN and CDR2 SYDVKM. The CDR3 reads CASRWEGGYTF. CDR3 in DNA: TGTGCCAGCAGATGGGAGGGGGGCTACACCTTC.

The V call is TRBV11-2, the J call TRBJ1-1; D gene unclear. Germline V lookup: CDR1 SGHAT, CDR2 FQNNGV. The V end was cut by 0 bases, the J end by 5 bases, with 10 bases between. The CDR3 has 14 residues. Written as DNA, the CDR3 is TGTGCCAGCAGCTTAGAGGCGGGGTTGACTGAAGCTTTCTTT. The encoded protein is CASSLEAGLTEAFF.

V and J are TRBV12-3 or TRBV12-4 and TRBJ2-3; 7 bases match TRBD1. The CDR3 length is 15 residues. V trimming: 6 bases; J trimming: 0 bases; junction bases outside the gene matches: 6. For the CDR3, the DNA is TGTGCCAGCAGGCAGGACAGGTCTAGCACAGATACGCAGTATTTT. Its translation is CASRQDRSSTDTQYF.

Note on this clonotype: One end of the junction is discordant with germline, which a read error may explain. J is TRBJ2-7 and V is TRBV12-3 or TRBV12-4; D unclear. This CDR3 spans 14 amino acids. CDR3 protein: CASIFRISSYEQYF. In nucleotides, the CDR3 is TGTGCTAGCATCTTCAGGATTTCGTCCTACGAGCAGTACTTC.

V and J are TRBV5-5 and TRBJ2-1; 10 bases agree with TRBD1. CDR1 SGHKS and CDR2 YYEKEE come from the germline V gene (reference sequence). V was pared by 0 bases and J by 6 bases, with 6 bases of the junction left unmatched. The CDR3 has 16 residues. Here the CDR3 reads CASSLDVGQGSNEQFF. For the CDR3, the DNA is TGTGCCAGCAGCTTGGACGTGGGACAGGGGAGCAATGAGCAGTTCTTC.

This clonotype came up a few times. The chain recombines TRBV20-1 with TRBJ2-3; TRBD2 aligns across 11 bases. The ends lost 5 bases at V and 5 bases at J; junction bases unmatched: 6. The germline CDR1 and CDR2 sequences are DFQATT and SNEGSKA (reference sequence). This CDR3 spans 14 amino acids. The DNA for the CDR3 is TGCAGTGCTCCTAGCGGGGGGATCGGAGATACGCAGTATTTT. Its translation is CSAPSGGIGDTQYF.

This clonotype was counted ten times or more. The V and J genes are TRBV3-1 and TRBJ2-5; D gene ambiguous. Germline-derived CDR1 and CDR2 are LGHDT and YNNKEL (reference sequence). Deletions cut 0 bases from V and 5 bases from J, with 13 bases between. The CDR3 extends over 15 amino acids. The CDR3 protein is CASSQDNPGVETQYF. DNA for the CDR3: TGTGCCAGCAGCCAAGACAATCCAGGAGTTGAGACCCAGTACTTC.

The rearrangement uses TRBV6-5 and TRBJ1-1, with TRBD1 matching over 12 bases. The trim removed 2 bases at V and 4 bases at J, leaving 8 bases unmatched. There are 17 residues in the CDR3. CDR1 and CDR2 (germline): MNHEY, SVGAGI. The CDR3 nucleotides read TGTGCCAGCAGTTACCCACCGGGGACAGGGGGCATCACTGAAGCTTTCTTT. Protein: CASSYPPGTGGITEAFF.

This chain connects TRBV20-1 to TRBJ1-6, with TRBD1 identical over 8 bases. The CDR3 covers 14 residues. The junction had 6 bases not matched to a gene; V was cut back by 4 bases and J by 7 bases. Germline V CDR1 and CDR2: DFQATT, SNEGSKA (reference sequence). The CDR3 nucleotides are TGCAGTGCTATTGACAGGGGAGGCAATTCACCCCTCCACTTT. It translates to CSAIDRGGNSPLHF.

This clonotype was seen only a few times. The genes are TRBV3-1 and TRBJ1-4; 9 nucleotides match TRBD1. Trimming cost V 3 bases and J 7 bases; bases outside gene matches: 18. Germline CDR1 and CDR2: LGHDT and YNNKEL (reference sequence). The CDR3 contains 19 residues. In nucleotides, the CDR3 is TGTGCCAGCAGCCAGCAGAAAACAGGGGGCATATCTTTGGGTGAAAAACTGTTTTTT. It translates to CASSQQKTGGISLGEKLFF.

The V and J genes are TRBV20-1 and TRBJ2-2, with 8 nucleotides matching TRBD1. Trimming removed 2 bases from V and 7 bases from J; junction bases left unmatched: 6. The CDR3 covers 14 residues. Germline loops: CDR1 DFQATT, CDR2 SNEGSKA (reference sequence). The CDR3: CSARRGQGGGELFF. The CDR3 DNA reads as TGCAGTGCTAGAAGAGGACAGGGCGGCGGGGAGCTGTTTTTT.

This chain links TRBV20-1 with TRBJ2-1, with 8 bases matching TRBD2. This CDR3 is built from 14 residues. From germline, CDR1 is DFQATT and CDR2 SNEGSKA (reference sequence). J lost 4 bases, V lost 4 bases, and 6 bases had no gene match. The CDR3 loop is CSATLPGGYNEQFF. CDR3 DNA: TGCAGTGCTACCCTCCCGGGAGGGTACAATGAGCAGTTCTTC.

This clonotype showed up just a few times. This chain links TRBV10-2 with TRBJ2-5, with D uncertain. Germline CDR1 reads WSHSY; CDR2 reads SAAADI. The germline V and J ends were trimmed by 3 bases and 7 bases, with 15 bases remaining between them. The CDR3 runs to 14 residues. The DNA for the CDR3 is TGCGCCAGCAGTGAAGCTTCGGCCATGGGGACCCAGTACTTC. Translating it yields CASSEASAMGTQYF.

This clonotype was seen more than once but under ten times. The V call is TRBV15, the J call TRBJ2-7, with TRBD1 matching 8 bases. V dropped 7 bases and J dropped 4; count of bases not matched to a gene: 6. The CDR3 loop spans 13 amino acids. Germline V gene lookup returns CDR1 LNHNV and CDR2 YYDKDF (reference sequence). The CDR3, as DNA: TGTGCCACCAATTCGGACAGGGAATACGAGCAGTACTTC. Protein sequence: CATNSDREYEQYF.

The chain combines TRBV14 with TRBJ2-1; tentatively, D is TRBD1 (5 bases). This CDR3 contains 16 residues. V was cut by 3 bases and J by 0 bases, with 12 bases left in between. Per the germline V gene, CDR1 is SGHDN and CDR2 is FVKESK. CDR3: CASSQGFRVSYNEQFF. The CDR3 DNA follows: TGTGCCAGCAGCCAGGGTTTCAGGGTCTCCTACAATGAGCAGTTCTTC.

This clonotype was recorded at least ten times. The V and J genes are TRBV6-1 and TRBJ2-5, with 9 bases aligning to TRBD2. Trimming cost V 6 bases and J 2 bases; bases outside gene matches: 10. CDR1 MNHNS and CDR2 SASEGT come from the germline V gene. The CDR3 contains 16 residues. CDR3 sequence (DNA): TGTGCCAGCAGCCCTTTACGACTAGCGGTTCAAGAGACCCAGTACTTC. Protein: CASSPLRLAVQETQYF.

The sample holds many counts of this clonotype. This rearrangement joins TRBV5-1 to TRBJ2-1, with 7 nucleotides matching TRBD1. CDR3 length: 14 amino acids. J lost 8 bases, V lost 0 bases, and 5 bases had no gene match. Germline V CDR1 and CDR2: SGHRS, YFSETQ. The CDR3 loop reads CASSLVSGGDEQFF. CDR3 DNA: TGCGCCAGCAGCTTGGTTTCAGGGGGAGATGAGCAGTTCTTC.

The table lists this clonotype with many counts. The chain recombines TRBV5-1 with TRBJ2-3; D unclear. V was shortened by 8 bases and J by 0 bases, with 13 bases between the two germline ends. CDR1 SGHRS and CDR2 YFSETQ come from the germline V gene. The CDR3 sequence is 14 residues long. This CDR3 reads CASHSHPSTDTQYF. The DNA of the CDR3 is TGCGCCAGTCACAGTCACCCTAGCACAGATACGCAGTATTTT.

This sequence joins TRBV10-3 and TRBJ1-2, with TRBD1 as a possible D gene (5 bases). V lost 2 bases to trimming and J lost 4 bases, with 17 bases between them. The germline CDR1 and CDR2 sequences are ENHRY and SYGVKD. This CDR3 has 16 residues. The CDR3 DNA reads TGTGCCATCAGTGAGAGGATGTTGGCAGGGAGCTATGGCTACACCTTC. Its protein is CAISERMLAGSYGYTF.

The rearrangement joins TRBV7-2 to TRBJ2-7, with a tentative D call TRBD1 (6 bases). Germline values: CDR1 SGHTA, CDR2 FQGNSA. Between the trimmed V and J ends, which lost 5 bases and 6 bases, there was a span of 14 bases. This CDR3 spans 13 amino acids. CDR3 loop: CASSPRGRLEQYF. The CDR3 DNA reads as TGTGCCAGCAGCCCCAGGGGCAGGCTCGAGCAGTACTTC.

The chain joins TRBV2 to TRBJ1-2; 9 bases agree with TRBD1. V dropped 4 bases and J dropped 7; count of bases not matched to a gene: 10. This CDR3 contains 15 residues. The germline V gene encodes CDR1 SNHLY and CDR2 FYNNEI. The CDR3 region has the DNA TGTGCCAGCAGTGCTACGGGACAGGGTTTCAGTGGCTACACCTTC. It yields the protein CASSATGQGFSGYTF.

This clonotype was counted at least ten times. This sequence joins TRBV10-3 and TRBJ2-2; TRBD2 matches at 7 bases. CDR3 length: 13 amino acids. CDR1 is ENHRY, CDR2 SYGVKD, per germline. The junction had 0 bases not matched to a gene; V was cut back by 4 bases and J by 4 bases. CDR3 in amino acids: CAISVAGTGELFF. The CDR3 DNA reads TGTGCCATCAGTGTAGCGGGCACCGGGGAGCTGTTTTTT.